This T cell receptor (beta chain) was retrieved from a study of blood T cell repertoires in COVID-19. In its sample, this clone was seen once. The V and J ends lost 4 bases and 5 bases, in that order; junction bases with no gene match: 6. There are 15 residues in the CDR3. Germline V CDR1 and CDR2: SGHTA, FQGNSA. The protocol was immunoSEQ multiplex PCR, while the TCRdb copy is restricted to in-frame clones and leaves out a portion. The sample shows 200,000 to 250,000 clones, roughly 80% of them seen only once. This chain uses TRBV7-2 with TRBJ2-1; 9 bases agree with TRBD2. Source material: peripheral blood. This clonotype was sampled from an elderly woman with COVID-19, enrolled during active disease. As DNA, the CDR3 is TGTGCCAGCAGCTCCTCTAGCGGGGTAGACAATGAGCAGTTCTTC. Amino acids: CASSSSSGVDNEQFF.